One and the same sample provided the 4 T cell receptor beta chains below, sequenced in a study of shared clonotypes between healthy human individuals. Clones were sequenced by immunoSEQ multiplex PCR, and TCRdb holds only the in-frame ones, with some missing. The data contain 2 million to 3 million clones, more than 85% of them singletons. Sequencing was performed on naive CD4+ T cells from PBMCs. The subset: CD45RA+ positively selected. The receptors originated from a man between 18 and 35 years old in good health. Some clones in this sample may be carry-over from other donors' samples.

The rearrangement links TRBV6-1 to TRBJ2-3, with D possibly being TRBD2 (6 bases). Between the trimmed V and J ends, which lost 2 bases and 4 bases, there was a span of 13 bases. The CDR3 totals 15 residues. Germline V CDR1 and CDR2: MNHNS, SASEGT. CDR3 protein: CASSELPASADTQYF. The CDR3 nucleotides are TGTGCCAGCAGTGAACTCCCGGCTAGCGCAGATACGCAGTATTTT.

The CDR3 spells CASSLGRVEQYF. As DNA, the CDR3 is TGTGCCAGCAGTTTAGGTCGGGTCGAGCAGTACTTC. The rearrangement links TRBV28 to TRBJ2-7; no reliable D call. The V and J ends lost 2 bases and 6 bases respectively, with 8 bases between them. The CDR3 has 12 amino acids. Germline loops: CDR1 MDHEN, CDR2 SYDVKM.

This sequence joins TRBV29-1 and TRBJ2-1, with 13 positions matching TRBD2. CDR1 is SQVTM and CDR2 is ANQGSEA in the germline V gene. V was clipped by 7 bases and J by 0 bases; unmatched bases: 9. The length of the CDR3 is 17 residues. The CDR3 here is CSANPTSGRSSYNEQFF. CDR3 sequence (DNA): TGCAGCGCCAACCCGACTAGCGGGAGGAGCTCCTACAATGAGCAGTTCTTC.

This chain joins TRBV5-8 and TRBJ2-7; D is ambiguous. This CDR3 is built from 13 residues. Germline CDR1 reads SGHTS; CDR2 reads YDEGEE. V was trimmed by 0 bases and J by 4 bases, leaving 8 bases between them. The CDR3 loop is CASSLDGSYEQYF. For the CDR3, the DNA is TGTGCCAGCAGCTTGGATGGCTCTTACGAGCAGTACTTC.